The present T cell receptor beta chain was sequenced within a study of shared clonotypes between healthy human individuals (dated by TCRdb to 2018 to 2021). Background on the whole study: The cohort comprised a couple of women and three men aged 18 to 49 years. For each donor, three plates each were used for CD4 naive and CD4 memory, two plates were used for CD8 naive, and one plate was used for CD8 memory. Leukapheresis yielded between about 0.85 and 10 billion PBMCs per donor. To increase sequencing depth and limit assay-specific biases, TCR repertoire library preparation and sequencing were carried out by different laboratories using diverse techniques. To estimate repertoire size and how much clonotype sharing occurs between individuals, the study deeply sequenced the blood TCR repertoires of roughly 5 healthy adults. The research as a whole found: Compared with non-shared clonotypes, the clonotypes found in all four sorted-subset donors had higher generation probabilities. Based on pairwise subsampling, the degree of clonotype sharing among donors was expected to be affected by sequencing depth. Even with the large sequencing depth, rarefaction of the sorted-subset datasets indicated that sequencing was incomplete. Sampling was restricted to blood, and TCR repertoires in tissues likely differ from the TCR repertoires found in blood. Because the study included only a small number of donors, the genetic and exposure-history diversity represented was limited. Estimated clonotype richness was generally larger for naive than for memory subsets. Approximately 5% of naive CD4, around 3.6% of naive CD8, roughly 2.4% of memory CD4, and approximately 0.4% of memory CD8 clonotypes were shared across a few donors.

TCR CDR3 regions were amplified from genomic DNA by multiplex PCR using the deep immunoSEQ assay. Extracted genomic DNA from each cell subset was distributed evenly across all wells of several immunoSEQ 96-well plates, and each plate was treated as a replicate. For sorted subsets, around 0.2 ug of genomic DNA, equivalent to tens of thousands of T cell genomes, went into each replicate PCR. Purified libraries were quantified with a Qubit 3.0 fluorometer, sized on a Bioanalyzer 2100, and re-quantified with the KAPA Library Quantification kit. A separate single-read 150-cycle Illumina NextSeq 550 flow cell was used to sequence each immunoSEQ 96-well plate. The published analysis was carried out like this. The immunoSEQ output contained only junctional sequences without quality scores, so filtering could not match that applied to full-length reads. Sequences were annotated with PyIR, a Python wrapper for IgBLAST v1.9, and V/J genes and CDR3 were assigned using IMGT germline references. Reads were filtered out if the reads had weak V/J assignments (E-value above 1e-6), no CDR3, stop codons, out-of-frame junctions, or ambiguous translated residues. V3J clonotypes were defined as sequences sharing an identical inferred V gene, J gene, and CDR3 amino acid sequence. To compute the percentage overlap between repertoires, the number of shared unique clonotypes was divided by the size of the smaller repertoire. RTK rarefaction, the Chao1 estimator, and Recon v2.1 estimates of unobserved clonotypes were used to assess repertoire richness. Generation probabilities for all TCRbeta clonotypes obtained by the gDNA method from several donors were computed using OLGA. TCRdb obtained this table from immuneACCESS and retained in-frame rearrangements with V and J assigned. These tables miss some clones; where compared with another copy, unresolved V genes account for less than half of the shortfall, and the remainder is unexplained. V and J calls and clone size are as listed in that table; D and trimming were resolved from the DNA. Present in this sample are about 2.4 million clones, over 85% of which were seen just once. Of the sample, approximately 0.36% falls within the top ten clones.

To note about this clone: The specificity of this receptor is unknown. The record has no base qualities; no much larger clone is one base away.

Healthy HIV-negative adults with no recently reported acute infections or vaccinations were included as donors. All donors were Caucasian adults living in Nashville, Tennessee, USA. CD4+ T cells were enriched by magnetic negative selection, after which naive cells were positively selected on CD45RA and the negative fraction was taken as the memory subset. Blood was obtained by leukapheresis, after which PBMCs were separated by Ficoll-Histopaque density gradient centrifugation and cryopreserved in liquid nitrogen vapor phase. Analytical flow cytometry was used to check the purity and quantity of each magnetically sorted T cell population. From each sorted fraction, genomic DNA was isolated and quantified by UV absorbance on a Nanodrop 2000c. For CDR1 and CDR2, the germline V gene lists SGHRS and YFSETQ. Inclusive of the bounding cysteine and phenylalanine, the CDR3 is 15 residues long. The entry retains the CDR3 DNA only, 45 bases that are in frame from base 1. Clipping removes 4 bases from V and 2 bases from J, with 5 as the unmatched junction base count.

The TCR originated in a man in his late teens or twenties in good health. Some clones in this sample may be carry-over from other donors' samples. The sequencing input was naive CD4+ T cells from PBMCs. The sample's cell subset or site, from its label and the paper: CD45RA+ positively selected. This sequence uses TRBV5-1 and TRBJ2-1; the central 8 bases match TRBD1. The DNA is as follows: TGCGCCAGCAGCCCCCAGGGGGCTACCTACAATGAGCAGTTCTTC. Translated, it gives CASSPQGATYNEQFF.